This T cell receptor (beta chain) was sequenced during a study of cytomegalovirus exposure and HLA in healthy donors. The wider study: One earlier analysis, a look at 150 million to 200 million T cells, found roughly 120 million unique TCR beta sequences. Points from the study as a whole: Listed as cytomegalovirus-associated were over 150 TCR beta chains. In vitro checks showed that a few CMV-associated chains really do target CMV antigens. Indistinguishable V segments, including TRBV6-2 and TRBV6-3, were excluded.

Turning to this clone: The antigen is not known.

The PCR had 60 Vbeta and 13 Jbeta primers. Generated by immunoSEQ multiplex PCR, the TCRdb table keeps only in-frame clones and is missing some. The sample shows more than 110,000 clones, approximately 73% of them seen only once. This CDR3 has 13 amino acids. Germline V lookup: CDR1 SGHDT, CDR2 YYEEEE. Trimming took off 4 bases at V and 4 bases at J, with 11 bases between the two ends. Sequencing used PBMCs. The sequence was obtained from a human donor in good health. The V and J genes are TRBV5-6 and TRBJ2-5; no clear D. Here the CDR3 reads CASSRPTLETQYF. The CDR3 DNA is TGTGCCAGCAGCCGACCGACTTTAGAGACCCAGTACTTC.